The clone carrying this T cell receptor beta chain was counted a few times. Samples each had at least 5 micrograms of total RNA extracted. The sample originates from a study of blood T cells in healthy people across ages. A J-beta primer mix and a sample-barcoded 5' primer were used in a second PCR of about 6 to 12 cycles. A template-switch adaptor containing 12 random nucleotides labeled each cDNA molecule. TCRdb reprocessed the 5' RACE reads via MiXCR and lists one record per CDR3 protein. The sample contains 1.5 million to 2 million distinct CDR3 sequences, 28% of which appear only once. The germline CDR1 and CDR2 sequences are SGHTA and FQGNSA. V was pared by 6 bases and J by 7 bases, with 16 bases between. There are 15 residues in the CDR3.

Material for sequencing was blood. This sequence was found in a woman in her 30s in good health. V and J are TRBV7-2 and TRBJ1-6, with TRBD1 as a possible D gene (5 bases). CDR3 DNA: TGTGCCAGCAGGTCCAGCAGGGTTAGGAATTCACCCCTCCACTTT. Translated, it gives CASRSSRVRNSPLHF. Based on the CDR3 plus reference TRBV7-2 and TRBJ1-6, the full variable domain is GAGVSQSPSNKVTEKGKDVELRCDPISGHTALYWYRQSLGQGLEFLIYFQGNSAPDKSGLPSDRFSAERTGGSVSTLTIQRTQQEDSAVYLCASRSSRVRNSPLHFGNGTRLTVT.